The sequence of this TCR beta chain was determined in a study of beta chain features in type 1 diabetes. Study-level results: TCRB CDR3s were moderately but significantly shorter in Type 1 diabetes patients in all four CD4+ subsets.

V was cut by 2 bases and J by 8 bases, with 4 bases left in between. The germline gives CDR1 MNHNY, CDR2 SVGAGI (reference sequence). This CDR3 spans 11 amino acids. Expressed TCRB transcripts were sequenced because the isolated RNA had all been reverse transcribed beforehand. Clones were read by immunoSEQ multiplex PCR, and TCRdb kept only the in-frame ones, dropping some. The sample consists of 300,000 or so clones, about 13% of them appearing once. In this sample, this clone turned up a few times. The target antigen is unknown. Sequenced input: naive CD4+ T cells from blood. The receptor comes from a woman under 30 with type 1 diabetes. This chain connects TRBV6-6 to TRBJ1-5; D unresolved. Written as DNA, the CDR3 is TGTGCCAGCAGTTACCAGGAGCCCCAGCATTTT. It codes for CASSYQEPQHF.